The 9 T cell receptor beta chains below were found in one sample sequenced in a study of identical twins. TCRdb fed the 5' RACE reads into MiXCR, producing one record per CDR3 protein. The sample includes around 1.7 million distinct CDR3 sequences, less than 35% of them seen just once. Specimen: cord blood. These receptor sequences come from a newborn girl in good health.

This clonotype was counted ten times or more. V usage is TRBV4-2 and J usage is TRBJ2-7, with D perhaps matching TRBD2 (5 bases). V lost 0 bases and J 5 bases, leaving 17 bases between the germline ends. CDR1 and CDR2 (germline): LGHNA, YNFKEQ. The CDR3 length is 16 residues. DNA of the CDR3: TGTGCCAGCAGCCAAGAATCCACTAGTCGAAGCGACGAGCAGTACTTC. It codes for CASSQESTSRSDEQYF.

The chain recombines TRBV19 with TRBJ1-5; 9 bases are a match to TRBD1. CDR1 is LNHDA and CDR2 is SQIVND in the germline V gene (reference sequence). With V trimmed by 3 bases and J by 1 base, 7 bases remained unmatched. This CDR3 is 17 amino acids long. This chain's CDR3 is CASSMGHRGLSNQPQHF. The CDR3 DNA follows: TGTGCCAGTAGTATGGGGCACAGGGGGCTGAGCAATCAGCCCCAGCATTTT.

V gene TRBV2 combines with J gene TRBJ2-2; possible D gene TRBD2, 6 bases. The CDR3 sequence is 14 residues long. Trimming shortened V by 4 bases and J by 3 bases, and 9 bases separated the two germline ends. The germline V gene has CDR1 SNHLY and CDR2 FYNNEI. The CDR3 coding sequence is TGTGCCAGCAGTGGCGGGGCTTACACCGGGGAGCTGTTTTTT. It codes for CASSGGAYTGELFF.

This rearrangement joins TRBV7-2 to TRBJ2-3; no clear D. The length of the CDR3 is 13 residues. CDR1 SGHTA and CDR2 FQGNSA come from the germline V gene. Trimming shortened V by 6 bases and J by 1 base, and 8 bases separated the two germline ends. The CDR3 sequence is CASRVWRTDTQYF. The CDR3 DNA reads TGTGCCAGCAGGGTTTGGCGCACAGATACGCAGTATTTT.

Points on this clonotype: Its ends do not fully match the called genes, so a read error is possible. The rearrangement links TRBV2 to TRBJ2-3, with 9 bases aligning to TRBD2. This CDR3 has 14 amino acids. Looked up from germline, CDR1 is SNHLY and CDR2 is FYNNEI. DNA of the CDR3: TGTGCGAGCATGGGAGGACTAGCGAGGGATACGCAGTATTTT. Translated, it gives CASMGGLARDTQYF.

This chain links TRBV6-5 with TRBJ2-1; TRBD2 matches at 9 bases. Germline V gene sequence: CDR1 MNHEY, CDR2 SVGAGI. This CDR3 region has 16 residues. The ends lost 5 bases at V and 7 bases at J; junction bases unmatched: 12. CDR3 DNA sequence: TGTGCCAGCAGTCCATTAGCGGGAGCCACGGGGAATGAGCAGTTCTTC. It codes for CASSPLAGATGNEQFF.

This clonotype was counted between two and nine times. The chain uses TRBV30 and TRBJ2-1; D unresolved. This CDR3 spans 11 amino acids. With 3 bases removed from V and 4 bases from J, the gap between germline ends came to 4 bases. The germline V gene encodes CDR1 GTSNPN and CDR2 SVGIG (reference sequence). The CDR3 DNA reads TGTGCCTGGAGGCATTACAATGAGCAGTTCTTC. Residues: CAWRHYNEQFF.

This clonotype was observed many times. This chain joins TRBV9 and TRBJ2-3, with TRBD2 matching 15 bases. With V trimmed by 0 bases and J by 4 bases, 0 bases remained unmatched. Germline lookup yields CDR1 SGDLS and CDR2 YYNGEE. This CDR3 has 16 amino acids. CDR3 DNA: TGTGCCAGCAGCGTAGGGACTAGCGGGGGGGCAGATACGCAGTATTTT. Its translation: CASSVGTSGGADTQYF.

This clonotype was counted between two and nine times. The V and J genes are TRBV11-2 and TRBJ2-1, with 13 bases fitting TRBD2. Germline trimming cut 4 bases from V and 10 bases from J; bases unmatched to any gene: 4. There are 14 residues in the CDR3. Per the germline V gene, CDR1 is SGHAT and CDR2 is FQNNGV. CDR3 in DNA: TGTGCCAGCAGCTCACGACTAGCGGGAGGAGAGCAGTTCTTC. It codes for CASSSRLAGGEQFF.